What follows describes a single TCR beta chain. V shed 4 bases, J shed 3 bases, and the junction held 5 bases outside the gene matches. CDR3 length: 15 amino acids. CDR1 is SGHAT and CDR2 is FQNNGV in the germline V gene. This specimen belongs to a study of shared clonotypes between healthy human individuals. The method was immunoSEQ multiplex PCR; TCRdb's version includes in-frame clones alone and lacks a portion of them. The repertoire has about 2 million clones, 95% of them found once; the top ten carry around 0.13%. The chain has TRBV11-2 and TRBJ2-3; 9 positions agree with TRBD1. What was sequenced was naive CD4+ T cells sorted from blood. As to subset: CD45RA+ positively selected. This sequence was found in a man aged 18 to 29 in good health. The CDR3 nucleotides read TGTGCCAGCAGCTATGGGACAGGGATAACAGATACGCAGTATTTT. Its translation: CASSYGTGITDTQYF.